This TCR beta chain was observed in a study of vaccination and CD4 T cells after COVID-19. Comment on this clonotype: Its matching antigen is unknown.

The Oncomine TCR Beta short-read assay generated sequence data from the DNA of cultured CD4+ T cells. Via MiXCR, TCRdb re-called the PCR reads, giving one row per CDR3 protein. Seen here are under 25,000 distinct CDR3 sequences, less than 55% observed once, and the top ten hold roughly 12%. V was cut by 2 bases and J by 2 bases, with 17 bases left in between. In germline, CDR1 is MNHEY, CDR2 SVGAGI. The CDR3 loop spans 17 amino acids. The treatment denotes: approximately nine-day PBMC culture with coronavirus spike peptide pools or control peptides (ViraFEST assay). ViraFEST used peptide pools to expand antigen-specific T cells, then sequenced TCRs. Cell culture was performed with some 2 million PBMCs per well in the presence of about 10 IU/ml IL-2 and around 9 ug/ml peptide pools.

This receptor was identified in a human donor with COVID-19. The genes are TRBV6-5 and TRBJ2-3, with D possibly TRBD2 on 5 matching bases. Sequenced input: cultured CD4+ T cells from blood. This chain's CDR3 is CASSYVSPGILTDTQYF. Written as DNA, the CDR3 is TGTGCCAGCAGTTACGTCTCGCCGGGGATTCTCACAGATACGCAGTATTTT.